Presented here are 29 T cell receptor beta chains from one specimen sequenced in a study of T cells in Graves' hyperthyroidism and ophthalmopathy. Amplification targeted TCR beta CDR3 regions from RNA transcripts. HTBI primers were used for first-round RT-PCR of the TCR CDR3. TCRdb processed the multiplex PCR reads anew with MiXCR; each CDR3 protein has one entry. The sample lists hundreds of thousands of distinct CDR3 sequences, approximately 14% occurring once. Source material: blood. The receptors were sampled from a man younger than 35 with Graves' ophthalmopathy.

This clonotype was detected many times. This chain uses TRBV7-8 with TRBJ2-3; D remains unclear. This CDR3 is 14 amino acids long. Trimming pared 5 bases from V and 3 bases from J, leaving 12 bases between. Germline V CDR1 and CDR2: SGHVS, FQNEAQ. CDR3 in amino acids: CASSPFRSTDTQYF. The DNA of the CDR3 is TGTGCCAGCAGCCCATTCAGGTCGACAGATACGCAGTATTTT. The complete variable domain, with remaining parts taken from reference TRBV7-8 and TRBJ2-3, reads GAGVSQSPRYKVAKRGQDVALRCDPISGHVSLFWYQQALGQGPEFLTYFQNEAQLDKSGLPSDRFFAERPEGSVSTLKIQRTQQEDSAVYLCASSPFRSTDTQYFGPGTRLTVL.

This clonotype appeared many times. This chain links TRBV5-6 with TRBJ1-5; no reliable D call. Germline loops: CDR1 SGHDT, CDR2 YYEEEE. The CDR3 is made up of 12 amino acids. Deletions cut 1 base from V and 5 bases from J, with 4 bases between. The CDR3: CASSLRDQPQHF. In DNA, the CDR3 is TGTGCCAGCAGCTTGAGGGATCAGCCCCAGCATTTT.

This clonotype was observed a few times. J is TRBJ1-5 and V is TRBV7-8; D unresolved. This CDR3 comprises 17 residues. Trimming removed 1 base at V and 0 bases at J, with 13 bases between. Germline V gene lookup returns CDR1 SGHVS and CDR2 FQNEAQ. CDR3 DNA sequence: TGTGCCAGCAGCTTAGGGGCTCGCCTATATAGCAATCAGCCCCAGCATTTT. Translating it yields CASSLGARLYSNQPQHF.

The chain joins TRBV27 to TRBJ1-6, with TRBD1 matching over 12 bases. This CDR3 is built from 18 residues. The germline V gene encodes CDR1 MNHEY and CDR2 SMNVEV (reference sequence). The junction had 15 bases not matched to a gene; V was cut back by 6 bases and J by 9 bases. The CDR3 coding sequence is TGTGCCAGCAGCCCCTTGTCCCCGGGACAGGGGGCTTTTTCACCCCTCCACTTT. The encoded protein is CASSPLSPGQGAFSPLHF.

There are many counts of this clonotype. The rearrangement links TRBV28 to TRBJ2-7, with 8 bases matching TRBD2. The CDR3 length is 16 residues. Per germline, CDR1 MDHEN and CDR2 SYDVKM. Germline trimming cut 4 bases from V and 1 base from J; bases unmatched to any gene: 9. CDR3 sequence: CASSSGGGVLSYEQYF. Here the CDR3 DNA reads TGTGCCAGCAGTTCCGGGGGGGGAGTCCTATCCTACGAGCAGTACTTC.

This clonotype has ten or more counts. J is TRBJ2-7 and V is TRBV20-1, with D tentatively TRBD1 or TRBD2 (5 bases each). V lost 0 bases and J lost 2, with 11 bases in between. Per the germline V gene, CDR1 is DFQATT and CDR2 is SNEGSKA (reference sequence). The CDR3 sequence is 14 residues long. As DNA, the CDR3 is TGCAGTGCTAGAGATTGGGACGATACCTACGAGCAGTACTTC. This codes for CSARDWDDTYEQYF.

The rearrangement uses TRBV5-1 and TRBJ2-3, with 9 bases identical to TRBD1. Trimming cost V 4 bases and J 5 bases; bases outside gene matches: 11. This CDR3 has 16 residues. The germline gives CDR1 SGHRS, CDR2 YFSETQ. Written as DNA, the CDR3 is TGCGCCAGCAGCCCCTCGACAGGGGGAAGTCTAGATACGCAGTATTTT. Translated, it gives CASSPSTGGSLDTQYF.

This clonotype was seen many times. The chain links TRBV5-6 to TRBJ2-1; D uncertain. Germline V gene sequence: CDR1 SGHDT, CDR2 YYEEEE. The CDR3 covers 14 residues. With 4 bases removed from V and 8 bases from J, the gap between germline ends came to 16 bases. As DNA, the CDR3 is TGTGCCAGCAGCCCCCTCAGTAGCTGGTATGAGCAGTTCTTC. The encoded protein is CASSPLSSWYEQFF.

Of note for this clonotype: One end of the junction is discordant with germline, which a read error may explain. The chain recombines TRBV3-1 with TRBJ2-1, with 9 nucleotides matching TRBD2. CDR1 LGHDT and CDR2 YNNKEL come from the germline V gene (reference sequence). CDR3 length: 14 residues. CDR3 in amino acids: CASSQVQRGDTRLF. The CDR3 region has the DNA TGTGCCAGCAGCCAAGTTCAGCGGGGGGATACGCGACTCTTC.

This clonotype was found many times. V gene TRBV5-6 combines with J gene TRBJ2-7; D remains ambiguous. The CDR3 extends over 13 amino acids. V lost 2 bases, J lost 3 bases, and 9 bases lay in between. Germline lookup yields CDR1 SGHDT and CDR2 YYEEEE. CDR3 DNA sequence: TGTGCCAGCAGCTTAGAATACAGCTACGAGCAGTACTTC. This codes for CASSLEYSYEQYF.

In this sample, this clonotype turned up many times. The rearrangement links TRBV20-1 to TRBJ2-7; perhaps TRBD2 as D (7 bases). Trimming left V 6 bases short and J 3 bases short, with 21 bases between. The CDR3 covers 15 residues. Germline V gene sequence: CDR1 DFQATT, CDR2 SNEGSKA (reference sequence). CDR3 nucleotides: TGCAGTGCCCCCAAAGGCAGCGGGGACAACTACGAGCAGTACTTC. Translation: CSAPKGSGDNYEQYF.

This clonotype appeared many times. The J gene is TRBJ1-1, the V gene TRBV6-5, with D maybe TRBD1 (6 bases). With 2 bases removed from V and 2 bases from J, the gap between germline ends came to 12 bases. Germline V CDR1 and CDR2: MNHEY, SVGAGI. The CDR3 sequence is 15 residues long. The DNA for the CDR3 is TGTGCCAGCAGTTACGGTGGGACAAGTAACACTGAAGCTTTCTTT. The encoded protein is CASSYGGTSNTEAFF.

This clonotype was seen at least ten times. The J gene is TRBJ2-1, the V gene TRBV12-3 or TRBV12-4, with D perhaps given as TRBD1 or TRBD2 (7 bases each). The CDR3 consists of 16 residues. The V and J ends lost 7 bases and 7 bases respectively, with 23 bases between them. CDR3 bases: TGTGCCAGCACCCAACCCAGGGAGGGGGCATGGAATGAGCAGTTCTTC. Translation gives CASTQPREGAWNEQFF.

This clonotype was found many times. The chain employs TRBV30 and TRBJ2-1; no reliable D call. Per the germline V gene, CDR1 is GTSNPN and CDR2 is SVGIG (reference sequence). Trimming removed 1 base at V and 4 bases at J, with 11 bases between. The CDR3 has 14 amino acids. CDR3 coding DNA: TGTGCCTGGAGTGGTTTAGGGTTTTACAATGAGCAGTTCTTC. Residues: CAWSGLGFYNEQFF.

V and J are TRBV27 and TRBJ2-6; D is perhaps TRBD1 (6 bases). Germline loops: CDR1 MNHEY, CDR2 SMNVEV (reference sequence). Trimming removed 5 bases at V and 1 base at J, with 9 bases between. CDR3 length equals 15 residues. CDR3 loop: CASSTGFSGANVLTF. CDR3 DNA: TGTGCCAGCAGTACAGGGTTTTCTGGGGCCAACGTCCTGACTTTC.

This clonotype was seen at least ten times. V gene TRBV24-1 combines with J gene TRBJ2-1; 12 bases fit TRBD2. V shed 9 bases and J 7 bases; nucleotides not matched to a gene: 6. The CDR3 is 14 amino acids. Germline CDR1 KGHDR, CDR2 SFDVKD. CDR3 in DNA: TGTGCCACCTCCCTAGCGGGGGGGGTTAATGAGCAGTTCTTC. Its translation: CATSLAGGVNEQFF.

Comment on this clonotype: At one end, the junction sequence differs from germline, possibly due to a read error. The rearrangement joins TRBV5-1 to TRBJ2-2; D is perhaps TRBD2 (5 bases). This CDR3 is built from 16 residues. In germline, CDR1 is SGHRS, CDR2 YFSETQ. The CDR3 DNA is TGCGCCAGCAGCGACCCTGCGAACCGAGACACCGGGGAGCCGTTTTTT. It encodes CASSDPANRDTGEPFF. The full variable domain, completed using reference TRBV5-1 and TRBJ2-2, is KAGVTQTPRYLIKTRGQQVTLSCSPISGHRSVSWYQQTPGQGLQFLFEYFSETQRNKGNFPGRFSGRQFSNSRSEMNVSTLELGDSALYLCASSDPANRDTGEPFFGEGSRLTVL.

This clonotype was seen many times. V usage is TRBV7-2 and J usage is TRBJ2-1, with TRBD2 as a possible D gene (6 bases). V was shortened by 3 bases and J by 1 base, with 7 bases between the two germline ends. The CDR3 covers 14 residues. The germline CDR1 and CDR2 sequences are SGHTA and FQGNSA. CDR3 residues: CASSFGGSYNEQFF. The CDR3 DNA follows: TGTGCCAGCAGCTTTGGGGGGTCCTACAATGAGCAGTTCTTC. Full variable domain (rest looked up from reference TRBV7-2 and TRBJ2-1): GAGVSQSPSNKVTEKGKDVELRCDPISGHTALYWYRQSLGQGLEFLIYFQGNSAPDKSGLPSDRFSAERTGGSVSTLTIQRTQQEDSAVYLCASSFGGSYNEQFFGPGTRLTVL.

This rearrangement joins TRBV6-5 to TRBJ2-7; 9 bases fit TRBD1. Germline V CDR1 and CDR2: MNHEY, SVGAGI. Trimming removed 1 base from V and 3 bases from J; junction bases left unmatched: 10. The length of the CDR3 is 17 residues. This chain's CDR3 is CASSYFRVGQGRYEQYF. The DNA for the CDR3 is TGTGCCAGCAGTTACTTTCGTGTAGGACAGGGGCGCTACGAGCAGTACTTC.

The chain employs TRBV9 and TRBJ2-7; 14 positions agree with TRBD2. With 7 bases clipped from V and 3 bases from J, the junction kept 6 bases outside the gene matches. The CDR3 runs 15 residues. CDR1 is SGDLS, CDR2 YYNGEE, per germline. In DNA form, the CDR3 reads TGTGCCAGCTCTCGACTAGCGGGGGGGTACTACGAGCAGTACTTC. Translated: CASSRLAGGYYEQYF.

This clonotype was observed at least ten times. The gene calls are TRBV27 and TRBJ2-7, with 10 bases matching TRBD1. CDR3 length: 13 residues. The V gene end was trimmed by 6 bases and the J gene end by 5 bases; junction bases not matched to a gene: 4. Germline CDR1 MNHEY, CDR2 SMNVEV (reference sequence). CDR3 protein: CASSGTGDHEQYF. The CDR3 region has the DNA TGTGCCAGCAGCGGGACAGGGGATCACGAGCAGTACTTC.

This clonotype was recorded at least ten times. This chain joins TRBV7-2 and TRBJ2-7; 10 bases agree with TRBD2. The CDR3 contains 15 residues. Germline trimming cut 5 bases from V and 2 bases from J; bases unmatched to any gene: 6. Germline V gives CDR1 SGHTA, CDR2 FQGNSA. This CDR3 reads CASSPAGGKTYEQYF. The CDR3 DNA reads TGTGCCAGCAGCCCAGCGGGGGGGAAGACCTACGAGCAGTACTTC.

There are many counts of this clonotype. CDR3 sequence (DNA): TGTGCCAGCAGCCCGGACGGGGACATTATTTCCTACAATGAGCAGTTCTTC. It is translated as CASSPDGDIISYNEQFF. This sequence joins TRBV11-2 and TRBJ2-1; TRBD1 might be the D (6 bases). CDR1 and CDR2 (germline): SGHAT, FQNNGV. Trimming removed 5 bases from V and 1 base from J, with 18 bases in between. The CDR3 contains 17 residues.

This clonotype was counted at least ten times. For the CDR3, the DNA is TGCGCCAGCAGCCATCGCACTGGCCCAGATACGCAGTATTTT. It translates to CASSHRTGPDTQYF. The chain joins TRBV4-1 to TRBJ2-3; no firm D call. Germline V gene lookup returns CDR1 MGHRA and CDR2 YSYEKL. The V end was cut by 3 bases, the J end by 4 bases, with 11 bases between. The CDR3 sequence is 14 residues long.

V is TRBV10-2 and J is TRBJ1-3; D is perhaps TRBD1 (6 bases). Trimming shortened V by 8 bases and J by 2 bases, and 25 bases separated the two germline ends. Germline V lookup: CDR1 WSHSY, CDR2 SAAADI. This CDR3 region has 18 residues. The DNA of the CDR3 is TGCGCCAGCTTGAGGGACATAAGATTTATGACAACTGGAAACACCATATATTTT. It yields the protein CASLRDIRFMTTGNTIYF.

This clonotype showed up many times. The chain is built from TRBV20-1 and TRBJ1-6; D is possibly TRBD1 (6 bases). Per the germline V gene, CDR1 is DFQATT and CDR2 is SNEGSKA (reference sequence). The CDR3 runs 13 residues. Deletions cut 1 base from V and 8 bases from J, with 9 bases between. The CDR3 nucleotides are TGCAGTGCTAGAGTCCCAGGGGATTCACCCCTCCACTTT. Amino acids: CSARVPGDSPLHF.

This clonotype was seen ten or more times. The V gene is TRBV5-1, the J gene TRBJ1-1, with D hard to call. The CDR3 runs 14 residues. V was clipped by 3 bases and J by 0 bases, with 9 bases between them. CDR1 is SGHRS and CDR2 is YFSETQ in the germline V gene. The CDR3 nucleotides read TGCGCCAGCAGCTCATTGGCAATGAACACTGAAGCTTTCTTT. It encodes CASSSLAMNTEAFF.

The rearrangement links TRBV24-1 to TRBJ2-6, with TRBD1 identical over 7 bases. Germline lookup yields CDR1 KGHDR and CDR2 SFDVKD. The junction had 9 bases not matched to a gene; V was cut back by 4 bases and J by 4 bases. The CDR3 spans 17 residues. CDR3 in amino acids: CATSDVMTGTGANVLTF. The CDR3 nucleotides are TGTGCCACCAGTGACGTGATGACAGGGACCGGGGCCAACGTCCTGACTTTC.

This chain connects TRBV9 to TRBJ1-6; 7 nucleotides agree with TRBD1. CDR1 is SGDLS and CDR2 is YYNGEE in the germline V gene. The CDR3 extends over 16 amino acids. After removal of 3 bases from V and 9 bases from J, the junction contained 12 bases not matched to a gene. CDR3 protein: CASSAQGGAIGSPLHF. In DNA, the CDR3 is TGTGCCAGCAGCGCCCAGGGGGGGGCCATAGGTTCACCCCTCCACTTT.